One and the same sample provided the 23 T cell receptor beta chains below, sequenced in a study of blood T cell repertoires in COVID-19. Generated by immunoSEQ multiplex PCR, the TCRdb table keeps only in-frame clones and is missing some. Among 95,000 to 150,000 clones listed, around 64% were seen once. Sequencing was performed on peripheral blood. These TCRs come from a human donor with acute or convalescent COVID-19. The donor label of this sample is uncertain.

Written as DNA, the CDR3 is TGTGCCAGCAGCCGAGGACAGGGGTCTGAAAAACTGTTTTTT. This translates into CASSRGQGSEKLFF. This chain joins TRBV11-2 and TRBJ1-4, with 9 positions matching TRBD1. J lost 7 bases, V lost 5 bases, and 5 bases had no gene match. Germline lookup yields CDR1 SGHAT and CDR2 FQNNGV. The CDR3 loop spans 14 amino acids.

This chain links TRBV4-2 with TRBJ1-2; TRBD1 matches at 8 bases. CDR3 length equals 16 residues. Trimming took 0 bases from V and 1 from J; bases not matched to a gene: 4. The germline CDR1 and CDR2 sequences are LGHNA and YNFKEQ. The CDR3 DNA is TGTGCCAGCAGCCAAGATTCGACAGGGGTTAACTATGGCTACACCTTC. It encodes CASSQDSTGVNYGYTF.

The chain employs TRBV7-9 and TRBJ1-4; no firm D call. The CDR3 extends over 15 amino acids. Germline V gene sequence: CDR1 SEHNR, CDR2 FQNEAQ (reference sequence). V was shortened by 3 bases and J by 2 bases, with 10 bases between the two germline ends. CDR3 in amino acids: CASSFNSGTNEKLFF. The CDR3 bases are TGTGCCAGCAGCTTTAATTCGGGGACTAATGAAAAACTGTTTTTT. The full variable domain, in which reference TRBV7-9 and TRBJ1-4 provide the parts outside the CDR3, is DTGVSQNPRHKITKRGQNVTFRCDPISEHNRLYWYRQTLGQGPEFLTYFQNEAQLEKSRLLSDRFSAERPKGSFSTLEIQRTEQGDSAMYLCASSFNSGTNEKLFFGSGTQLSVL.

This chain connects TRBV10-2 to TRBJ1-6; D is ambiguous. Germline values: CDR1 WSHSY, CDR2 SAAADI. Trimming left V 3 bases short and J 10 bases short, with 10 bases between. The CDR3 is made up of 13 amino acids. In DNA form, the CDR3 reads TGCGCCAGCAGTGACAGTACCTTATCACCCCTCCACTTT. Translation gives CASSDSTLSPLHF.

J is TRBJ2-3 and V is TRBV4-1; D unclear. Germline lookup yields CDR1 MGHRA and CDR2 YSYEKL. The CDR3 consists of 16 residues. Deletions cut 2 bases from V and 3 bases from J, with 15 bases between. The CDR3 reads CASSQQAFQSTDTQYF. Here the CDR3 DNA reads TGCGCCAGCAGCCAACAGGCTTTTCAGTCGACAGATACGCAGTATTTT.

The J gene is TRBJ1-6, the V gene TRBV7-9, with D uncertain. Looked up from germline, CDR1 is SEHNR and CDR2 is FQNEAQ (reference sequence). The CDR3 length is 15 residues. V was clipped by 5 bases and J by 6 bases, with 14 bases between them. CDR3 nucleotide sequence: TGTGCCAGCAGCCCGACGGCAGGCCTTAATTCACCCCTCCACTTT. Translated: CASSPTAGLNSPLHF.

V and J are TRBV28 and TRBJ2-3, with 7 bases identical to TRBD1. Germline trimming cut 0 bases from V and 2 bases from J; bases unmatched to any gene: 5. Per the germline V gene, CDR1 is MDHEN and CDR2 is SYDVKM. This CDR3 is built from 16 residues. The CDR3 DNA follows: TGTGCCAGCAGTTTATGGGGCCAGGGGGACACAGATACGCAGTATTTT. This gives the protein CASSLWGQGDTDTQYF.

The rearrangement uses TRBV6-1 and TRBJ1-1; D remains unclear. V gave up 2 bases and J gave up 4 bases, with 17 bases separating them. Germline CDR1 MNHNS, CDR2 SASEGT. CDR3 length equals 16 residues. In DNA, the CDR3 is TGTGCCAGCAGTGAACCTACGGGGAAAGGGATCACTGAAGCTTTCTTT. As protein: CASSEPTGKGITEAFF.

The chain joins TRBV7-2 to TRBJ1-1, with unresolved D. The CDR3 loop spans 14 amino acids. V shed 1 base and J shed 5 bases, with 11 bases lying between them. Germline lookup yields CDR1 SGHTA and CDR2 FQGNSA. The CDR3 DNA is TGTGCCAGCAGCTTAGAGTTGGGGAGGACTGAAGCTTTCTTT. Residues: CASSLELGRTEAFF.

This chain uses TRBV7-9 with TRBJ2-3; 9 bases map to TRBD1. V dropped 5 bases and J dropped 2; count of bases not matched to a gene: 5. The V gene's germline CDR1 is SEHNR and CDR2 FQNEAQ (reference sequence). The CDR3 is 15 amino acids. CDR3 DNA: TGTGCCAGCAGCCCAACAGGGGGCTCCACAGATACGCAGTATTTT. Translating it yields CASSPTGGSTDTQYF. The complete variable domain, with remaining parts taken from reference TRBV7-9 and TRBJ2-3, reads DTGVSQNPRHKITKRGQNVTFRCDPISEHNRLYWYRQTLGQGPEFLTYFQNEAQLEKSRLLSDRFSAERPKGSFSTLEIQRTEQGDSAMYLCASSPTGGSTDTQYFGPGTRLTVL.

This clone has a handful of counts. The chain links TRBV30 to TRBJ1-2, with D perhaps matching TRBD1 (5 bases). There are 14 residues in the CDR3. Germline V gives CDR1 GTSNPN, CDR2 SVGIG (reference sequence). Trimming pared 3 bases from V and 7 bases from J, leaving 18 bases between. CDR3 region: CAWSLGGREAGYTF. CDR3 in DNA: TGTGCCTGGAGCCTCGGGGGGAGGGAGGCTGGCTACACCTTC.

The chain employs TRBV9 and TRBJ2-7; 7 bases are a match to TRBD2. The J segment lost 5 bases and the V segment lost 3 bases, leaving 5 bases of the junction unmatched. Germline CDR1 reads SGDLS; CDR2 reads YYNGEE. This CDR3 is 13 amino acids long. DNA of the CDR3: TGTGCCAGCAGCGCCACGGGGAGGGACGAGCAGTACTTC. It yields the protein CASSATGRDEQYF.

The chain has TRBV6-1 and TRBJ2-6; maybe TRBD2 (6 bases). CDR1 MNHNS and CDR2 SASEGT come from the germline V gene. The CDR3 extends over 15 amino acids. V was cut by 2 bases and J by 11 bases, with 16 bases left in between. Here the CDR3 reads CASSERGTFSDVLTF. The CDR3 bases are TGTGCCAGCAGTGAACGGGGGACGTTTTCAGACGTCCTGACTTTC.

The chain carries TRBV5-1 and TRBJ2-3; TRBD2 matches 10 bases. From germline, CDR1 is SGHRS and CDR2 YFSETQ. Trimming took 2 bases from V and 2 from J; bases not matched to a gene: 8. The CDR3 is 17 residues long. The CDR3 loop is CASSFLISGGVTDTQYF. CDR3 nucleotide sequence: TGCGCCAGCAGCTTCCTGATCAGCGGGGGGGTCACAGATACGCAGTATTTT.

DNA for the CDR3: TGTGCCAGCAGCTTTACACCTCTTGCCCGCGGGAGAAAGGACTATGGCTACACCTTC. Its protein product is CASSFTPLARGRKDYGYTF. The V call is TRBV7-9, the J call TRBJ1-2, with no clear D. Germline loops: CDR1 SEHNR, CDR2 FQNEAQ (reference sequence). The CDR3 spans 19 residues. V was pared by 3 bases and J by 3 bases, with 26 bases between.

This clone has just a few counts. The chain joins TRBV30 to TRBJ2-2, with 8 bases that match TRBD1. The CDR3 has 14 residues. The J segment lost 5 bases and the V segment lost 4 bases, leaving 6 bases of the junction unmatched. The germline CDR1 and CDR2 sequences are GTSNPN and SVGIG (reference sequence). The CDR3, as DNA: TGTGCCTGGACTGCGACAGGGGTTACCGGGGAGCTGTTTTTT. The encoded protein is CAWTATGVTGELFF.

This clone was detected once. V usage is TRBV2 and J usage is TRBJ1-1; TRBD1 matches 9 bases. Germline values: CDR1 SNHLY, CDR2 FYNNEI. With 4 bases clipped from V and 4 bases from J, the junction kept 10 bases outside the gene matches. CDR3 length: 16 residues. CDR3 region: CASSGVGQGLSTEAFF. The CDR3 DNA sequence: TGTGCCAGCAGTGGTGTTGGACAGGGGTTGAGCACTGAAGCTTTCTTT.

The gene calls are TRBV3-1 (or the pseudogene TRBV3-2) and TRBJ2-4; D perhaps matches TRBD2 (5 bases). The V and J ends lost 3 bases and 7 bases respectively, with 16 bases between them. Germline assignment: CDR1 LGHDT and CDR2 YNNKEL (reference sequence). The CDR3 loop spans 15 amino acids. Here the CDR3 DNA reads TGTGCCAGCAGCCAGGATGACACCGGGGAGAACATTCAGTACTTC. This codes for CASSQDDTGENIQYF.

This clone was detected ten times or more. This chain joins TRBV27 and TRBJ1-1, with D hard to call. Trimming stripped 0 bases from V and 1 base from J, with 12 bases between. The CDR3 is 16 residues long. CDR1 is MNHEY and CDR2 is SMNVEV in the germline V gene (reference sequence). For the CDR3, the DNA is TGTGCCAGCAGTTTATCTGTGCAGAAGAAGAACACTGAAGCTTTCTTT. This encodes CASSLSVQKKNTEAFF.

J is TRBJ2-1 and V is TRBV10-3; 9 bases line up with TRBD2. The CDR3 consists of 12 residues. Germline V gene sequence: CDR1 ENHRY, CDR2 SYGVKD. The V segment lost 10 bases and the J segment 4 bases; nucleotides outside the gene matches: 2. Written as DNA, the CDR3 is TGTGCCACAGCGGGGGGATACAATGAGCAGTTCTTC. Encoded protein: CATAGGYNEQFF.

Concerning this clone itself: This CDR3 is also generated by other DNA sequences in the sample. V usage is TRBV4-1 and J usage is TRBJ2-5; D may be TRBD2 (5 bases). In germline, CDR1 is MGHRA, CDR2 YSYEKL. V lost 4 bases, J lost 5 bases, and 11 bases lay in between. The CDR3 is made up of 13 amino acids. The CDR3 nucleotides read TGCGCCAGCAGCCGCTACCGAGGGGAGACCCAGTACTTC. This translates into CASSRYRGETQYF.

V and J are TRBV6-5 and TRBJ1-2, with D tentatively TRBD1 (5 bases). V lost 0 bases to trimming and J lost 8 bases, with 13 bases between them. Germline CDR1 reads MNHEY; CDR2 reads SVGAGI. The CDR3 length is 14 residues. The CDR3 nucleotides are TGTGCCAGCAGTTACTCGGGGAGGGGCAGGGGCTACACCTTC. Its translation: CASSYSGRGRGYTF.

This clone was picked up a small number of times. This chain joins TRBV4-1 and TRBJ2-5; a possible D gene is TRBD1 (5 bases). V gave up 5 bases and J gave up 4 bases, with 17 bases separating them. The CDR3 contains 15 residues. CDR1 is MGHRA and CDR2 is YSYEKL in the germline V gene. The CDR3 sequence: CASSKSGQGAETQYF. The CDR3 nucleotides read TGCGCCAGCAGCAAATCCGGGCAGGGTGCAGAGACCCAGTACTTC.